This T cell receptor (beta chain) stems from a study of cytomegalovirus exposure and HLA in healthy donors. As regards this clone: Antigen specificity is unknown. The sample holds other DNA sequences that translate to the same CDR3.

PCR employed 60 Vbeta and 13 Jbeta primers. TCRdb keeps only in-frame clones here, not all; method: immunoSEQ multiplex PCR. The sample holds under 90,000 clones, over 70% seen once. CDR1 is MNHNS, CDR2 SASEGT, per germline. V was shortened by 5 bases and J by 8 bases, with 12 bases between the two germline ends. The CDR3 spans 12 residues. General observations from the study: The study recorded some 160 TCR beta chains that were cytomegalovirus-associated. Fewer N-insertions (relative to the 666-donor mean) were reportedly seen in an Asian-associated ancestry cluster in a later analysis.

This clonotype was sampled from a man aged 40-49 years in good health and CMV-seropositive. The J gene is TRBJ2-5, the V gene TRBV6-1; D perhaps matches TRBD2 (5 bases). The sequencing sample was made of PBMCs. The CDR3 region is CASSKKEETQYF. In nucleotides, the CDR3 is TGTGCCAGCAGTAAAAAGGAGGAAACCCAGTACTTC.